A single sample gave rise to the 9 T cell receptor beta chains below, sequenced in a study of T-cell reconstitution after alpha-beta-depleted transplantation in children. During its preparation, the TCRbeta library received unique molecular identifiers. TCRdb used MiXCR to reprocess the PCR reads, holding one entry per CDR3 protein. The sample gives around 670,000 distinct CDR3 sequences, about an eighth of which show up once; around 0.8% is in the top ten. The sample here was PBMCs, taken before TCRalphabeta/CD19-depleted stem cell transplant. The receptors were gathered from a girl aged 2-10 years with congenital amegakaryocytic thrombocytopenia, due to receive a stem cell transplant.

In this sample, this clonotype turned up many times. The rearrangement links TRBV6-5 to TRBJ2-5; D perhaps matches TRBD1 (5 bases). Germline CDR1 is MNHEY and CDR2 is SVGAGI. V was shortened by 2 bases and J by 1 base, with 8 bases between the two germline ends. The CDR3 is made up of 14 amino acids. The CDR3 sequence: CASSYGATQETQYF. In nucleotides, the CDR3 is TGTGCCAGCAGTTACGGGGCTACCCAAGAGACCCAGTACTTC.

The CDR3 sequence is CASSLDPTDKYTGELFF. The DNA for the CDR3 is TGTGCCAGCAGCTTAGATCCAACTGACAAATATACCGGGGAGCTGTTTTTT. The rearrangement uses TRBV7-6 and TRBJ2-2; D is unresolved. The CDR3 is made up of 17 amino acids. V was shortened by 1 base and J by 5 bases, with 17 bases between the two germline ends. Germline V CDR1 and CDR2: SGHVS, FNYEAQ.

This clonotype was detected ten times or more. The V and J genes are TRBV12-3 or TRBV12-4 and TRBJ2-7; 11 bases align to TRBD2. V gave up 5 bases and J gave up 6 bases; unmatched junction bases: 12. The CDR3 loop spans 16 amino acids. The CDR3 sequence is CASSTSIAGGESEQYF. CDR3 nucleotide sequence: TGTGCCAGCAGTACCTCAATAGCGGGAGGGGAAAGCGAGCAGTACTTC.

In this sample, this clonotype turned up a few times. The chain employs TRBV18 and TRBJ1-4; no firm D call. Germline lookup yields CDR1 KGHSH and CDR2 LQKENI. This CDR3 is 14 amino acids long. V lost 3 bases and J 8 bases, leaving 13 bases between the germline ends. This CDR3 reads CASSPGGGKEKLFF. CDR3 sequence (DNA): TGTGCCAGCTCACCCGGTGGAGGCAAGGAAAAACTGTTTTTT.

This clonotype was seen at least ten times. This sequence joins TRBV12-3 or TRBV12-4 and TRBJ2-7, with TRBD2 as a possible D gene (6 bases). The CDR3 covers 13 residues. Trimming cost V 6 bases and J 2 bases, with 11 bases left between them. This CDR3 is CASSRTTTYEQYF. CDR3 bases: TGTGCCAGCAGCCGGACTACCACCTACGAGCAGTACTTC.

Details on this clonotype: This may come from a read error, since a much larger clone is one base off. Because it lacks the conserved phenylalanine or tryptophan at the end, this CDR3 is likely a read error. The chain recombines TRBV6-5 with TRBJ2-7; D uncertain. V lost 5 bases, J lost 7 bases, and 18 bases lay in between. Germline CDR1 reads MNHEY; CDR2 reads SVGAGI. This CDR3 has 14 amino acids. CDR3 coding DNA: TGTGCCAGCAGTAACAACCTTGGCACTGGGGAGCAGTACTTA. Its protein is CASSNNLGTGEQYL.

The chain carries TRBV5-1 and TRBJ2-1; D not resolved. This CDR3 is 13 amino acids long. Trimming pared 0 bases from V and 7 bases from J, leaving 8 bases between. Germline CDR1 is SGHRS and CDR2 is YFSETQ. CDR3 in DNA: TGCGCCAGCAGCTTGGAGGCCCTTAATGAGCAGTTCTTC. Translating it yields CASSLEALNEQFF.

This clonotype was seen ten or more times. The CDR3 DNA reads TGTGCCAGCAGCTTAGCACTAGCGGGAGTCTACCACACAGATACGCAGTATTTT. It translates to CASSLALAGVYHTDTQYF. The chain uses TRBV7-2 and TRBJ2-3; 11 bases are a match to TRBD2. Germline trimming cut 0 bases from V and 2 bases from J; bases unmatched to any gene: 7. The CDR3 is 18 amino acids. CDR1 and CDR2 from the germline V gene are SGHTA and FQGNSA.

The rearrangement joins TRBV7-9 to TRBJ2-7; the match to TRBD2 covers 12 bases. With V trimmed by 1 base and J by 2 bases, 3 bases remained unmatched. The CDR3 runs 16 residues. The germline V gene encodes CDR1 SEHNR and CDR2 FQNEAQ (reference sequence). CDR3 region: CASSLGTSGEAYEQYF. The DNA of the CDR3 is TGTGCCAGCAGCTTAGGGACTAGCGGGGAAGCCTACGAGCAGTACTTC.